This T cell receptor (beta chain) was recovered during a study of CD8 T cells in Susac syndrome. The authors sequenced TCR beta from blood CD8+ and CD4+ T cells. RNA totalling about 0.45 to 1 ug underwent reverse transcription with random hexamers. Across 54 Vbeta and 13 Jbeta, immunoSEQ multiplex PCR amplified TCR beta CDR3. TCRdb itself ran the immunoSEQ multiplex PCR reads through MiXCR, one entry per CDR3 protein. The table shows about 150,000 distinct CDR3 sequences, with approximately 93% occurring only once. The V gene's germline CDR1 is MNHEY and CDR2 SVGAGI. Trimming removed 4 bases at V and 0 bases at J, with 19 bases between. This CDR3 contains 17 residues.

This chain joins TRBV6-5 and TRBJ2-7; possibly TRBD1 for D (5 bases). The material sequenced was CD4+ T cells from PBMCs. The clonotype comes from a human donor in good health. CDR3 sequence reads: CASSSTFLGVNSYEQYF. CDR3 sequence (DNA): TGTGCCAGCAGTTCCACTTTTCTAGGGGTAAACTCCTACGAGCAGTACTTC.